These 30 T cell receptor beta chains came from one sample sequenced in a study of blood T cell repertoires in COVID-19. The assay was immunoSEQ multiplex PCR, and TCRdb's table has in-frame clones only and misses some. The sample lists around 250,000 clones; about nine tenths were seen once. The sequencing sample was made of peripheral blood. The source is a woman aged 40 to 50 who had recovered from COVID-19.

V usage is TRBV19 and J usage is TRBJ2-1, with a possible D match to TRBD2 (7 bases). The CDR3 spans 17 residues. Trimming cost V 5 bases and J 5 bases, with 22 bases left between them. Per germline, CDR1 LNHDA and CDR2 SQIVND (reference sequence). The CDR3 region has the DNA TGTGCCAGTAGTCCCTCCGCGGGGGCACCGAAAAACAATGAGCAGTTCTTC. Translating gives CASSPSAGAPKNNEQFF.

The V gene is TRBV10-1, the J gene TRBJ2-7, with a possible D match to TRBD2 (7 bases). The CDR3 has 13 amino acids. Germline V gene data show CDR1 as WNHNN and CDR2 as SYGVQD (reference sequence). With 3 bases removed from V and 5 bases from J, the gap between germline ends came to 11 bases. CDR3 region: CASSDGGRDEQYF. CDR3 bases: TGCGCCAGCAGTGACGGGGGGCGCGACGAGCAGTACTTC.

The V and J genes are TRBV9 and TRBJ2-5, with D tentatively TRBD1 (6 bases). Per the germline V gene, CDR1 is SGDLS and CDR2 is YYNGEE. V gave up 0 bases and J gave up 5 bases, with 20 bases separating them. The CDR3 sequence is 17 residues long. In DNA form, the CDR3 reads TGTGCCAGCAGCGTAGGGGGGCTGGGCAAAACTGGGGAGACCCAGTACTTC. This gives the protein CASSVGGLGKTGETQYF.

This clone was seen only once. V usage is TRBV7-2 and J usage is TRBJ2-1, with D possibly being TRBD2 (6 bases). Trimming took 8 bases from V and 5 from J, leaving 22 bases between them. From germline, CDR1 is SGHTA and CDR2 FQGNSA. CDR3 length equals 16 residues. The CDR3 loop reads CASGPPGEQLNNEQFF. DNA of the CDR3: TGTGCCAGCGGGCCCCCGGGGGAGCAACTAAACAATGAGCAGTTCTTC.

The rearrangement uses TRBV13 and TRBJ1-4; D is uncertain. The germline gives CDR1 PRHDT, CDR2 FYEKMQ (reference sequence). V was trimmed by 2 bases and J by 4 bases, leaving 11 bases between them. This CDR3 spans 15 amino acids. CDR3 in amino acids: CASSLRSVDNEKLFF. CDR3 in DNA: TGTGCCAGCAGCTTAAGATCGGTCGATAATGAAAAACTGTTTTTT.

The rearrangement joins TRBV6-6 to TRBJ2-7; 7 bases map to TRBD2. In germline, CDR1 is MNHNY, CDR2 SVGAGI (reference sequence). The CDR3 has 14 amino acids. V was clipped by 4 bases and J by 6 bases; unmatched bases: 9. The CDR3 DNA follows: TGTGCCAGCAGTTCTAGCGGCACAACGGGCGAGCAGTACTTC. Its protein product is CASSSSGTTGEQYF.

CDR3 amino acids: CASRGSSTGYEQYF. The DNA for the CDR3 is TGTGCCAGCAGAGGTTCTTCGACGGGCTACGAGCAGTACTTC. The chain links TRBV27 to TRBJ2-7, with D unresolved. CDR3 size: 14 residues. Germline values: CDR1 MNHEY, CDR2 SMNVEV (reference sequence). The V end was cut by 6 bases, the J end by 3 bases, with 15 bases between.

The chain carries TRBV4-2 and TRBJ2-3; the D gene is possibly TRBD2 (5 bases). CDR1 LGHNA and CDR2 YNFKEQ come from the germline V gene. V was shortened by 0 bases and J by 2 bases, with 15 bases between the two germline ends. The CDR3 covers 17 residues. The CDR3 coding sequence is TGTGCCAGCAGCCAAGAACGGAGGTCCCCCCACACAGATACGCAGTATTTT. Residues: CASSQERRSPHTDTQYF.

The table lists this clone with a count of one. The V gene is TRBV11-1, the J gene TRBJ2-1, with TRBD2 matching over 10 bases. Germline V lookup: CDR1 SGHAT, CDR2 FQDESV (reference sequence). The length of the CDR3 is 19 residues. Trimming removed 0 bases from V and 5 bases from J; junction bases left unmatched: 13. CDR3: CASSLARLAGVVANNEQFF. The DNA of the CDR3 is TGTGCCAGCAGCTTAGCGCGGCTAGCGGGAGTCGTAGCTAACAATGAGCAGTTCTTC.

The chain uses TRBV5-6 and TRBJ2-1; TRBD1 might be the D (6 bases). Germline V gene sequence: CDR1 SGHDT, CDR2 YYEEEE. The CDR3 runs to 13 residues. Between the trimmed V and J ends, which lost 5 bases and 9 bases, there was a span of 15 bases. CDR3 loop: CASRWTDQGEQFF. The CDR3 coding sequence is TGTGCCAGCAGGTGGACAGATCAGGGTGAGCAGTTCTTC.

The chain combines TRBV25-1 with TRBJ2-2; 7 bases match TRBD1. With V trimmed by 3 bases and J by 4 bases, 11 bases remained unmatched. The CDR3 runs to 17 residues. Germline CDR1 reads MGHDK; CDR2 reads SYGVNS. This CDR3 reads CASSDRGLSWGTGELFF. CDR3 in DNA: TGTGCCAGCAGTGATAGGGGGCTTTCCTGGGGCACCGGGGAGCTGTTTTTT. The full variable domain, rest sourced from reference TRBV25-1 and TRBJ2-2, is EADIYQTPRYLVIGTGKKITLECSQTMGHDKMYWYQQDPGMELHLIHYSYGVNSTEKGDLSSESTVSRIRTEHFPLTLESARPSHTSQYLCASSDRGLSWGTGELFFGEGSRLTVL.

V gene TRBV29-1 combines with J gene TRBJ2-5; TRBD2 matches at 12 bases. Unmatched junction bases numbered 8, after V lost 7 bases and J lost 11 bases. Germline lookup yields CDR1 SQVTM and CDR2 ANQGSEA. The CDR3 has 12 residues. CDR3 coding DNA: TGCAGCGCTCTAGCGGGAGGGGGTGGGCAGTACTTC. Protein: CSALAGGGGQYF.

The chain is built from TRBV7-8 and TRBJ1-6, with D maybe TRBD1 (6 bases). V lost 2 bases to trimming and J lost 7 bases, with 12 bases between them. Germline loops: CDR1 SGHVS, CDR2 FQNEAQ. The CDR3 has 15 amino acids. CDR3 protein: CASSLRQEENSPLHF. CDR3 nucleotides: TGTGCCAGCAGCTTAAGACAGGAAGAGAATTCACCCCTCCACTTT.

Note on this clone: At the DNA level, this CDR3 is encoded by other sequences in the same sample as well. The chain couples TRBV30 to TRBJ2-5, with TRBD1 identical over 7 bases. Unmatched junction bases numbered 0, after V lost 4 bases and J lost 4 bases. CDR1 is GTSNPN and CDR2 is SVGIG in the germline V gene (reference sequence). The CDR3 consists of 11 residues. The CDR3 reads CAWTGGETQYF. The CDR3 DNA reads as TGTGCCTGGACAGGGGGAGAGACCCAGTACTTC.

This chain uses TRBV10-1 with TRBJ2-5; D not resolved. V lost 9 bases and J 4 bases, leaving 6 bases between the germline ends. The CDR3 length is 10 residues. Germline CDR1 is WNHNN and CDR2 is SYGVQD (reference sequence). The CDR3 DNA sequence: TGCGCCAGTGGGCGAGAGACCCAGTACTTC. Translation gives CASGRETQYF.

This chain joins TRBV29-1 and TRBJ2-1, with a tentative D call TRBD1 (9 bases). CDR1 is SQVTM, CDR2 ANQGSEA, per germline. V gave up 7 bases and J gave up 6 bases, with 31 bases separating them. There are 18 residues in the CDR3. The CDR3 is CSAGGDRESGRRINEQFF. Written as DNA, the CDR3 is TGCAGCGCCGGGGGGGACAGGGAATCAGGTAGGAGGATCAATGAGCAGTTCTTC.

This clone was picked up one time. V is TRBV5-1 and J is TRBJ1-4; maybe TRBD1 (6 bases). Germline CDR1 reads SGHRS; CDR2 reads YFSETQ. V was clipped by 5 bases and J by 0 bases, with 11 bases between them. The CDR3 length is 15 residues. The CDR3 loop reads CASSQGSATNEKLFF. CDR3 nucleotide sequence: TGCGCCAGCAGTCAGGGGTCTGCAACTAATGAAAAACTGTTTTTT.

The V call is TRBV19, the J call TRBJ2-1; 13 nucleotides align to TRBD2. V was pared by 5 bases and J by 5 bases, with 3 bases of the junction left unmatched. CDR3 size: 15 residues. Germline V gene data show CDR1 as LNHDA and CDR2 as SQIVND (reference sequence). CDR3 bases: TGTGCCAGTAGTGGGGGGACTAGCGGGGACAATGAGCAGTTCTTC. This translates into CASSGGTSGDNEQFF.

J is TRBJ1-1 and V is TRBV5-4; weak D call: TRBD1 (6 bases). Germline V gene lookup returns CDR1 SGHNT and CDR2 YYREEE (reference sequence). The CDR3 loop spans 13 amino acids. V shed 7 bases and J shed 0 bases, with 10 bases lying between them. In nucleotides, the CDR3 is TGTGCCAGCCGGACAGACCTGAACACTGAAGCTTTCTTT. This gives the protein CASRTDLNTEAFF.

The DNA for the CDR3 is TGTGCCAGCAGCCAACACCCGGGACTAGCGCAATACGAGCAGTACTTC. It is translated as CASSQHPGLAQYEQYF. The rearrangement links TRBV3-1 (or the pseudogene TRBV3-2) to TRBJ2-7; 10 nucleotides align to TRBD2. This CDR3 has 16 residues. J was trimmed by 4 bases and V by 2 bases; bases with no gene match: 8. Looked up from germline, CDR1 is LGHDT and CDR2 is YNNKEL (reference sequence).

The V and J genes are TRBV19 and TRBJ2-4; 8 nucleotides line up with TRBD2. This CDR3 contains 17 residues. In germline, CDR1 is LNHDA, CDR2 SQIVND (reference sequence). The V and J ends lost 1 base and 0 bases, in that order; junction bases with no gene match: 5. The DNA of the CDR3 is TGTGCCAGTAGTATAGCGGGAGGGTTCCTAGCCAAAAACATTCAGTACTTC. It translates to CASSIAGGFLAKNIQYF.

This chain joins TRBV3-1 (or the pseudogene TRBV3-2) and TRBJ2-7; D perhaps matches TRBD1 (5 bases). CDR1 LGHDT and CDR2 YNNKEL come from the germline V gene (reference sequence). This CDR3 has 11 residues. Trimming removed 4 bases from V and 6 bases from J, with 7 bases in between. In DNA form, the CDR3 reads TGTGCCAGCAGCCGACAGCTCGAGCAGTACTTC. Protein: CASSRQLEQYF.

This rearrangement joins TRBV4-1 to TRBJ1-4, with 8 nucleotides matching TRBD1. The trim removed 3 bases at V and 5 bases at J, leaving 5 bases unmatched. The germline CDR1 and CDR2 sequences are MGHRA and YSYEKL. The CDR3 extends over 15 amino acids. DNA for the CDR3: TGCGCCAGCAGCCACCAGACAGGGGACAATGAAAAACTGTTTTTT. This encodes CASSHQTGDNEKLFF.

The chain has TRBV6-5 and TRBJ2-2; possible D gene TRBD1, 5 bases. V was pared by 0 bases and J by 5 bases, with 10 bases between. CDR1 is MNHEY, CDR2 SVGAGI, per germline. The CDR3 has 15 amino acids. This chain's CDR3 is CASSYSQGGTGELFF. The CDR3, as DNA: TGTGCCAGCAGTTACTCCCAGGGTGGGACCGGGGAGCTGTTTTTT.

The V and J genes are TRBV6-5 and TRBJ2-1; D might be TRBD1 (5 bases). Trimming cost V 0 bases and J 4 bases, with 7 bases left between them. The CDR3 has 14 amino acids. CDR1 MNHEY and CDR2 SVGAGI come from the germline V gene. This CDR3 is CASSYSRGYNEQFF. The CDR3 DNA reads as TGTGCCAGCAGTTACTCAAGGGGTTACAATGAGCAGTTCTTC.

V and J are TRBV6-1 and TRBJ1-5, with 8 bases matching TRBD1. This CDR3 has 16 amino acids. Unmatched junction bases numbered 4, after V lost 0 bases and J lost 3 bases. Germline assignment: CDR1 MNHNS and CDR2 SASEGT. The CDR3 DNA sequence: TGTGCCAGCAGTGAAGCAGGACAGGGATACAATCAGCCCCAGCATTTT. Translating it yields CASSEAGQGYNQPQHF.

The CDR3 DNA reads TGTGCCAGCAGCGCGGGACTAGCGAACGAGCAGTACTTC. It translates to CASSAGLANEQYF. The genes are TRBV11-3 and TRBJ2-7, with 10 bases lining up with TRBD2. The CDR3 runs 13 residues. The junction had 3 bases not matched to a gene; V was cut back by 5 bases and J by 5 bases. In germline, CDR1 is SGHNT, CDR2 YENEEA.

This clone was seen repeatedly, ten times or more. The J gene is TRBJ2-1, the V gene TRBV27, with 8 positions matching TRBD2. This CDR3 spans 16 amino acids. CDR1 and CDR2 (germline): MNHEY, SMNVEV (reference sequence). Trimming removed 6 bases from V and 6 bases from J; junction bases left unmatched: 13. DNA of the CDR3: TGTGCCAGCAGCCCGAGCCGGGCGGGAGGATCCAATGAGCAGTTCTTC. It yields the protein CASSPSRAGGSNEQFF.

The CDR3 region is CASSVVVGTKSPLNTEAFF. The CDR3 DNA reads TGTGCCAGCAGCGTAGTTGTTGGGACAAAGTCCCCTTTGAACACTGAAGCTTTCTTT. The chain couples TRBV9 to TRBJ1-1, with D perhaps matching TRBD1 (6 bases). V was cut by 0 bases and J by 0 bases, with 21 bases left in between. Germline V lookup: CDR1 SGDLS, CDR2 YYNGEE. The CDR3 consists of 19 residues.

The rearrangement joins TRBV7-8 to TRBJ2-7, with a tentative D call TRBD2 (5 bases). The germline gives CDR1 SGHVS, CDR2 FQNEAQ. The CDR3 has 14 residues. Trimming removed 5 bases at V and 1 base at J, with 12 bases between. This CDR3 reads CASSPSDSSYEQYF. The CDR3 region has the DNA TGTGCCAGCAGCCCATCGGACTCATCCTACGAGCAGTACTTC.